These 5 T cell receptor beta chains share one sample of origin, sequenced in a study of blood T cell repertoires in COVID-19. Using immunoSEQ multiplex PCR, the repertoire was profiled, and TCRdb retains in-frame clones only, with some absent. The sample has approximately 150,000 clones, about 80% seen once. The material sequenced was peripheral blood. All receptors come from a woman at least 80 years old with acute or convalescent COVID-19.

The chain employs TRBV5-5 and TRBJ1-1, with TRBD1 matching 9 bases. The V and J ends lost 5 bases and 0 bases, in that order; junction bases with no gene match: 8. The germline V gene encodes CDR1 SGHKS and CDR2 YYEKEE (reference sequence). The CDR3 extends over 16 amino acids. CDR3 sequence: CASSTGGNDMNTEAFF. The CDR3 bases are TGTGCCAGCAGTACAGGGGGCAACGACATGAACACTGAAGCTTTCTTT.

CDR3 coding DNA: TGTGCCAGCAGCTCCCGCGGCAGGGGCTCTGGCTACACCTTC. Protein: CASSSRGRGSGYTF. The V gene is TRBV7-9, the J gene TRBJ1-2; the D gene is possibly TRBD1 (6 bases). This CDR3 has 14 residues. The V gene lost 4 bases and the J gene lost 7 bases, with 16 bases spanning the gap. The germline CDR1 and CDR2 sequences are SEHNR and FQNEAQ (reference sequence).

The genes are TRBV4-2 and TRBJ2-2, with TRBD2 matching over 13 bases. The CDR3 covers 19 residues. Germline CDR1 reads LGHNA; CDR2 reads YNFKEQ. Trimming cost V 1 base and J 6 bases; bases outside gene matches: 11. The CDR3 DNA reads as TGTGCCAGCAGCCAAGGCGGACTAGCGGGAGTAATTTCGGCCGGGGAGCTGTTTTTT. Amino acid sequence: CASSQGGLAGVISAGELFF.

The rearrangement links TRBV10-3 to TRBJ2-7; unclear D gene. Germline CDR1 is ENHRY and CDR2 is SYGVKD. The length of the CDR3 is 14 residues. The germline V and J ends were trimmed by 4 bases and 1 base, with 11 bases remaining between them. The CDR3 bases are TGTGCCATCAGTGTGAACCTCGGTTCCTACGAGCAGTACTTC. Translation: CAISVNLGSYEQYF.

The chain combines TRBV10-3 with TRBJ1-1; D might be TRBD1 (6 bases). The CDR3 is made up of 17 amino acids. V gave up 9 bases and J gave up 1 base, with 24 bases separating them. Germline V gives CDR1 ENHRY, CDR2 SYGVKD. The CDR3 nucleotides read TGTGCCATAAGTTCTTTATCAATGGGGGCTACGAACACTGAAGCTTTCTTT. The encoded protein is CAISSLSMGATNTEAFF.